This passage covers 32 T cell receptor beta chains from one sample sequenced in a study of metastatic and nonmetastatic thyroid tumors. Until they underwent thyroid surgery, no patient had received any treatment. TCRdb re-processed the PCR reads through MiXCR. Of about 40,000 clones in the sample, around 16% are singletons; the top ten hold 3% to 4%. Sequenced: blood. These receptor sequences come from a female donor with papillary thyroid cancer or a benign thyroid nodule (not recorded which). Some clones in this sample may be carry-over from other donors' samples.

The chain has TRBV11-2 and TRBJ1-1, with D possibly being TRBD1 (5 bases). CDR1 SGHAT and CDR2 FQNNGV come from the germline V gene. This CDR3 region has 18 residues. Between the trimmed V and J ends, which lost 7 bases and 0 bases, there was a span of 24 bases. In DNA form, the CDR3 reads TGTGCCAGCAACCCTCGAGGGGCGATGGGGGGAATGAACACTGAAGCTTTCTTT. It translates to CASNPRGAMGGMNTEAFF. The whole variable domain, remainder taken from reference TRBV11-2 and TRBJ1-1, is EAGVAQSPRYKIIEKRQSVAFWCNPISGHATLYWYQQILGQGPKLLIQFQNNGVVDDSQLPKDRFSAERLKGVDSTLKIQPAKLEDSAVYLCASNPRGAMGGMNTEAFFGQGTRLTVV.

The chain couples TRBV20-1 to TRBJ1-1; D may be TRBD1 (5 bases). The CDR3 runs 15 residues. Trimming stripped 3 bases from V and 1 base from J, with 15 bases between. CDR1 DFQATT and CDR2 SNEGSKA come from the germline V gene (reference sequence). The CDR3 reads CSARDFGTANTEAFF. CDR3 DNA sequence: TGCAGTGCTAGGGATTTCGGGACCGCGAACACTGAAGCTTTCTTT.

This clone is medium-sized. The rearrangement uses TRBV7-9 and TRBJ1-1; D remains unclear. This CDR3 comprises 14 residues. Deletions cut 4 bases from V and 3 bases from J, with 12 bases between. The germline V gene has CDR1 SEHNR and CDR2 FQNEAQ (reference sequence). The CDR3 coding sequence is TGTGCCAGCAGCTCAGCACCGGGGTACACTGAAGCTTTCTTT. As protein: CASSSAPGYTEAFF.

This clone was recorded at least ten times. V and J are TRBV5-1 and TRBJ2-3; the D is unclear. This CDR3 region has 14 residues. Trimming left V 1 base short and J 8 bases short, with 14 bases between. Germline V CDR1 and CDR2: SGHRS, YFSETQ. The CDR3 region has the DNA TGCGCCAGCAGCTTGTCCCCTTCACAAGGTACGCAGTATTTT. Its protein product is CASSLSPSQGTQYF.

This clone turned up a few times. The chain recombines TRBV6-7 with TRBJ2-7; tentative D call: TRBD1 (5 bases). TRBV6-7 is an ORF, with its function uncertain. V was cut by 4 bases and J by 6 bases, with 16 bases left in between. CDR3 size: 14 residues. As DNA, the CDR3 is TGTGCCAGCAGTTTCCAGGGTGTCCAGGGCGAGCAGTACGTC. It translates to CASSFQGVQGEQYV.

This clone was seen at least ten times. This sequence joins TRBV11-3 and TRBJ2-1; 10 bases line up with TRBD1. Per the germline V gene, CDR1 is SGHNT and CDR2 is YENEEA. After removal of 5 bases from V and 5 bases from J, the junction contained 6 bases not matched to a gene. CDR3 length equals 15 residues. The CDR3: CASSMDRGWNNEQFF. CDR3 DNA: TGTGCCAGCAGCATGGACAGGGGGTGGAACAATGAGCAGTTCTTC.

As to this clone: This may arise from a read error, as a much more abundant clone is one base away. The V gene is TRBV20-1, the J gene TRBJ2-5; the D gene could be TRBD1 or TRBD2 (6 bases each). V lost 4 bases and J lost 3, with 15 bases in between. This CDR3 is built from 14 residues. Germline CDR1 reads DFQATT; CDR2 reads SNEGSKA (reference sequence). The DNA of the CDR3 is TGCAGTGCTACACCCCTAGGGGGGAAAGAGACCCAGTACTTC. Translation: CSATPLGGKETQYF.

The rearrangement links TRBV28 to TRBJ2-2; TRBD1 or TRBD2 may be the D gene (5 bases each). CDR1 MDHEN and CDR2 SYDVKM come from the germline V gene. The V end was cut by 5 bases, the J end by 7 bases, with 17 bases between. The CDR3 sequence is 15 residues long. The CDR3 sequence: CASSTRDVGCGELFF. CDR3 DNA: TGTGCCAGCAGTACCAGGGACGTGGGCTGCGGGGAGCTGTTTTTT.

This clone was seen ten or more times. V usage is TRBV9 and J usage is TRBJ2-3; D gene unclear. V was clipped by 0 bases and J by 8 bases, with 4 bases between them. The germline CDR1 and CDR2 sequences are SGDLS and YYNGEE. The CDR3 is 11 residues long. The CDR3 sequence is CASSVGVTQYF. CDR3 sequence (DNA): TGTGCCAGCAGCGTAGGAGTTACGCAGTATTTT.

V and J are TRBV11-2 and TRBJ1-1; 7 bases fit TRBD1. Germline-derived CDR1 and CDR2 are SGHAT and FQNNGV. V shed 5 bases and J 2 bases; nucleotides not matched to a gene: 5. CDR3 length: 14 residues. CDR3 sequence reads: CASSMQGVNTEAFF. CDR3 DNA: TGTGCCAGCAGCATGCAGGGGGTCAACACTGAAGCTTTCTTT.

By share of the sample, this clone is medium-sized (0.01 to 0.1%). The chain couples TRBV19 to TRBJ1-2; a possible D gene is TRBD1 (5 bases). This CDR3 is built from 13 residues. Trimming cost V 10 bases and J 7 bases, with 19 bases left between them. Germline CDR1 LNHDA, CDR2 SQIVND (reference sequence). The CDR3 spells CATASGGAGGYTF. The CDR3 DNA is TGTGCCACCGCTTCCGGAGGGGCAGGTGGCTACACCTTC.

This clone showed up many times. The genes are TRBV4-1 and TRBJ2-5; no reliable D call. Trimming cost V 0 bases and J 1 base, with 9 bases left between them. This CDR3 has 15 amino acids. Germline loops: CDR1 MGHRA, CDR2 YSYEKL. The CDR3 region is CASSQERRPQETQYF. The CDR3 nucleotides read TGCGCCAGCAGCCAAGAGAGGAGACCCCAAGAGACCCAGTACTTC.

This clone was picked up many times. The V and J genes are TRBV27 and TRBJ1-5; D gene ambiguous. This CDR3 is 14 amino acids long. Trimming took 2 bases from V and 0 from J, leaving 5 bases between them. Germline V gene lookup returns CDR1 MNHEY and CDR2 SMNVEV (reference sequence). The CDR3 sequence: CASSLVGSNQPQHF. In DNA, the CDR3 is TGTGCCAGCAGTTTAGTAGGTAGCAATCAGCCCCAGCATTTT.

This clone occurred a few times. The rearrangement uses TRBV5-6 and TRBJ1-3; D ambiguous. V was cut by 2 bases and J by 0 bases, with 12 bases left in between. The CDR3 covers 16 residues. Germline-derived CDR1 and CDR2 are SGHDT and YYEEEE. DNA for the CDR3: TGTGCCAGCAGCTTAAGGCTAGAAACCTCTGGAAACACCATATATTTT. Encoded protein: CASSLRLETSGNTIYF.

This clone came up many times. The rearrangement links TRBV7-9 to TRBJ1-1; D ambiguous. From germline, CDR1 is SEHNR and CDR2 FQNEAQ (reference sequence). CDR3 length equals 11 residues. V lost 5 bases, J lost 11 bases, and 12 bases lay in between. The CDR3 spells CASSPGPGAFF. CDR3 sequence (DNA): TGTGCCAGCAGCCCTGGGCCTGGGGCTTTCTTT. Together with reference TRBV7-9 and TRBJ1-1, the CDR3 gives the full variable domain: DTGVSQNPRHKITKRGQNVTFRCDPISEHNRLYWYRQTLGQGPEFLTYFQNEAQLEKSRLLSDRFSAERPKGSFSTLEIQRTEQGDSAMYLCASSPGPGAFFGQGTRLTVV.

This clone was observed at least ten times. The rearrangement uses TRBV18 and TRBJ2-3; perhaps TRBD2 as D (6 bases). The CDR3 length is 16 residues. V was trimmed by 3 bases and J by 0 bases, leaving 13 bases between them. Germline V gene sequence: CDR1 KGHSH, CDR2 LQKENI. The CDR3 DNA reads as TGTGCCAGCTCACCGTCTGGGGGACTTAGCACAGATACGCAGTATTTT. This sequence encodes CASSPSGGLSTDTQYF. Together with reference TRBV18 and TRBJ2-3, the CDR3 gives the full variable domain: NAGVMQNPRHLVRRRGQEARLRCSPMKGHSHVYWYRQLPEEGLKFMVYLQKENIIDESGMPKERFSAEFPKEGPSILRIQQVVRGDSAAYFCASSPSGGLSTDTQYFGPGTRLTVL.

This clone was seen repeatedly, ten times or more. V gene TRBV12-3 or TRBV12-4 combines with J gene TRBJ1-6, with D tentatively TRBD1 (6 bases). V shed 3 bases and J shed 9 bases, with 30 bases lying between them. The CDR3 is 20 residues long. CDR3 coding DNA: TGTGCCAGCAGTTTGGTGGGTTCGACAGGCGGCGGAGGGGCTATTTCACCCCTCCACTTT. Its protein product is CASSLVGSTGGGGAISPLHF.

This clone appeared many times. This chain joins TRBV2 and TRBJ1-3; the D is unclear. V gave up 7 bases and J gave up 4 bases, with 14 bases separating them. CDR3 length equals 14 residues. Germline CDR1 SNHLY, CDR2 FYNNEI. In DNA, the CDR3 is TGTGCCAGCATCCCGGTCGTTACCGGAAACACCATATATTTT. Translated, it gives CASIPVVTGNTIYF.

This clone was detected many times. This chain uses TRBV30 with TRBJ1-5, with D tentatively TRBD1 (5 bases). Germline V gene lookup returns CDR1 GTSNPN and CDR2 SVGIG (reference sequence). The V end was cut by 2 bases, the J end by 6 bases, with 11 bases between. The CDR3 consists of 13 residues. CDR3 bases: TGTGCCTGGAGTTCGGGGGTACGTCAGCCCCAGCATTTT. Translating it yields CAWSSGVRQPQHF.

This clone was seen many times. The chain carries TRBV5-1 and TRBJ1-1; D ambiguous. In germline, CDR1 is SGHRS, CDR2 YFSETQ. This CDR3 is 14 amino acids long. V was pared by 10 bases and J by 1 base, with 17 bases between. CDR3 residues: CAGKVDTQNTEAFF. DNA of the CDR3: TGCGCCGGTAAGGTCGACACACAGAACACTGAAGCTTTCTTT. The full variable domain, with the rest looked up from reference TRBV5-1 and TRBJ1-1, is KAGVTQTPRYLIKTRGQQVTLSCSPISGHRSVSWYQQTPGQGLQFLFEYFSETQRNKGNFPGRFSGRQFSNSRSEMNVSTLELGDSALYLCAGKVDTQNTEAFFGQGTRLTVV.

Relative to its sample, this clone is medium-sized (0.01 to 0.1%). The CDR3 nucleotides read TGTGCCTGGAGTGGGACAGCCGCCTACGAGCAGTACTTC. Translation gives CAWSGTAAYEQYF. V gene TRBV30 combines with J gene TRBJ2-7; D perhaps matches TRBD1 (6 bases). In germline, CDR1 is GTSNPN, CDR2 SVGIG (reference sequence). V lost 1 base to trimming and J lost 2 bases, with 9 bases between them. CDR3 length: 13 amino acids.

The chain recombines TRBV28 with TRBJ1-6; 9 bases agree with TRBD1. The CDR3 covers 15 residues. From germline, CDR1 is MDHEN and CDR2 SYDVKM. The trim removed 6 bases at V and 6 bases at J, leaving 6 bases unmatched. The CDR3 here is CASRGPGQGNSPLHF. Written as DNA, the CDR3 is TGTGCCAGCAGGGGGCCGGGACAGGGTAATTCACCCCTCCACTTT.

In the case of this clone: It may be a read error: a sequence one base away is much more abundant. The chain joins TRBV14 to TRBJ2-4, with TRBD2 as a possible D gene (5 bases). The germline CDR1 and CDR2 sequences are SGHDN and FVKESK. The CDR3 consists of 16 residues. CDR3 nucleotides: TGTGTCAGCAGCCAAGGGTATAGGGAGGCCAAAAACATTCAGTACTTC. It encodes CVSSQGYREAKNIQYF.

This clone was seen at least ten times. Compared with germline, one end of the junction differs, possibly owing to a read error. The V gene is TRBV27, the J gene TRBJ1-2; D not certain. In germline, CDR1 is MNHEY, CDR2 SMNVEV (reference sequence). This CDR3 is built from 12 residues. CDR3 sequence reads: CAGSPSGLGYTF. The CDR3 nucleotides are TGTGCCGGCAGTCCCTCAGGCTTGGGCTACACCTTC.

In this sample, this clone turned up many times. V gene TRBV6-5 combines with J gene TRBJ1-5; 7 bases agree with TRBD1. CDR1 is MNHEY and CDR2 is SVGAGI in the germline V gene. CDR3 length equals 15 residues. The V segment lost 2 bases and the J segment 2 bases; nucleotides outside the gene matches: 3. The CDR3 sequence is CASSYKTGGNQPQHF. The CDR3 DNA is TGTGCCAGCAGTTACAAAACAGGGGGCAATCAGCCCCAGCATTTT.

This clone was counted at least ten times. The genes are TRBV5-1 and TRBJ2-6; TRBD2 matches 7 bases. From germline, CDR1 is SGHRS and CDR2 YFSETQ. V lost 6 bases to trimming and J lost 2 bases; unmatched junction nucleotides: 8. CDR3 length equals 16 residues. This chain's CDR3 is CASTNGGGAGANVLTF. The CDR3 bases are TGCGCCAGCACCAATGGTGGGGGGGCTGGGGCCAACGTCCTGACTTTC.

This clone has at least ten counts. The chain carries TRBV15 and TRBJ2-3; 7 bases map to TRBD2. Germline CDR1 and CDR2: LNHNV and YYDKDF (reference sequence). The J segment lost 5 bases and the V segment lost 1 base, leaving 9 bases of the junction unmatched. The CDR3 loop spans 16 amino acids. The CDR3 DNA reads TGTGCCACCAGCAGAGCGGGGTCCGCGGGGGTAGATACGCAGTATTTT. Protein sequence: CATSRAGSAGVDTQYF.

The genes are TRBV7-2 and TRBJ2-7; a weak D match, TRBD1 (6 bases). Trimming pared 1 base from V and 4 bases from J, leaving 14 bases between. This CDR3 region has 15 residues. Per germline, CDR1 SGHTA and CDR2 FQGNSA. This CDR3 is CASSLGDTLWYEQYF. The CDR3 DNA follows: TGTGCCAGCAGCTTAGGGGACACCCTATGGTACGAGCAGTACTTC.

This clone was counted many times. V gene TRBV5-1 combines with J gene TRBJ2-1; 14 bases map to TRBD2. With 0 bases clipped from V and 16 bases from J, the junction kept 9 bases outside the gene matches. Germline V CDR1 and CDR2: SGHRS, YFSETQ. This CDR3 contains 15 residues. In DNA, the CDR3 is TGCGCCAGCAGCTTGGGACTAGCGGGAGGGCGCTCCTCTTTCTTC. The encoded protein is CASSLGLAGGRSSFF.

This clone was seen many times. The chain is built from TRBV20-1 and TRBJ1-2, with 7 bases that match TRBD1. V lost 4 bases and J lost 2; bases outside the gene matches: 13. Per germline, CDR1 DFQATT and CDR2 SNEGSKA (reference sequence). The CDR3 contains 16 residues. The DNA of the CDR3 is TGCAGTGCTACTCCATTGTATGAGGGGGCGAACTATGGCTACACCTTC. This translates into CSATPLYEGANYGYTF.

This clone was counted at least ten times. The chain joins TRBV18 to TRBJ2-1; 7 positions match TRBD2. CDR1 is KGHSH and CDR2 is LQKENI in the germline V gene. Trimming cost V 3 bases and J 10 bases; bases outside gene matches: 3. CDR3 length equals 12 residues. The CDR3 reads CASSPASGEQFF. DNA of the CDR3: TGTGCCAGCTCACCCGCTAGCGGCGAGCAGTTCTTC.

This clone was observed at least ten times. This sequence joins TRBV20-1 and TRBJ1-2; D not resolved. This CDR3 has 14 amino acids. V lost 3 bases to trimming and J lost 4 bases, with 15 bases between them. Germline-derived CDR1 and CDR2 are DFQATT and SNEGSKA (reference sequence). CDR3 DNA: TGCAGTGCTAGTTCGGCGGGCGCGAGCTATGGCTACACCTTC. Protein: CSASSAGASYGYTF.